The 29 T cell receptor beta chains below were found in one sample sequenced in a study of shared clonotypes between healthy human individuals. The protocol was immunoSEQ multiplex PCR, while the TCRdb copy is restricted to in-frame clones and leaves out a portion. The table lists over 850,000 clones, roughly 74% of them singletons, with 0.4% to 0.55% in the top ten. The material sequenced was memory CD4+ T cells from PBMCs. Subset here: CD45RA-negative fraction. Receptors were obtained from a man between 18 and 35 years old in good health. Some clones in this sample may be carry-over from other donors' samples.

The V call is TRBV10-3, the J call TRBJ2-1; D not resolved. V dropped 3 bases and J dropped 0 bases, with 6 bases sitting between them. This CDR3 spans 14 amino acids. From germline, CDR1 is ENHRY and CDR2 SYGVKD. DNA of the CDR3: TGTGCCATCAGTGAAGTGGACTCCTACAATGAGCAGTTCTTC. It yields the protein CAISEVDSYNEQFF.

The chain employs TRBV20-1 and TRBJ2-7; possible D gene TRBD2, 5 bases. This CDR3 has 11 amino acids. Between the trimmed V and J ends, which lost 5 bases and 7 bases, there was a span of 12 bases. CDR1 and CDR2 from the germline V gene are DFQATT and SNEGSKA (reference sequence). The CDR3 DNA reads TGCAGTGCTCGGGATCTTCGGGAGCAGTACTTC. Amino acid sequence: CSARDLREQYF.

The chain has TRBV2 and TRBJ1-2, with D tentatively TRBD1 (5 bases). There are 15 residues in the CDR3. In germline, CDR1 is SNHLY, CDR2 FYNNEI. Trimming took off 0 bases at V and 0 bases at J, with 8 bases between the two ends. CDR3 bases: TGTGCCAGCAGTGAAGCGGGGGGAACTAACTATGGCTACACCTTC. Its translation is CASSEAGGTNYGYTF.

This clone turned up a few times. Other DNA sequences in this specimen translate into the identical CDR3. The V call is TRBV7-9, the J call TRBJ2-7; TRBD2 matches at 11 bases. CDR1 SEHNR and CDR2 FQNEAQ come from the germline V gene (reference sequence). Trimming cost V 5 bases and J 3 bases; bases outside gene matches: 3. CDR3 length: 14 amino acids. Here the CDR3 reads CASSPTSGSYEQYF. CDR3 DNA sequence: TGTGCCAGCAGCCCCACTAGCGGGAGCTACGAGCAGTACTTC.

The chain combines TRBV27 with TRBJ1-5; 9 positions match TRBD1. CDR1 and CDR2 (germline): MNHEY, SMNVEV (reference sequence). The CDR3 runs to 19 residues. After removal of 2 bases from V and 0 bases from J, the junction contained 11 bases not matched to a gene. As DNA, the CDR3 is TGTGCCAGCAGTTTACCGGGACAGGGCCCTACCTATAGCAATCAGCCCCAGCATTTT. It is translated as CASSLPGQGPTYSNQPQHF.

The V and J genes are TRBV6-5 and TRBJ2-1; 8 positions agree with TRBD1. The CDR3 is 13 amino acids. J lost 8 bases, V lost 8 bases, and 8 bases had no gene match. Germline V gives CDR1 MNHEY, CDR2 SVGAGI. The chain's CDR3 is CASSAGGRDEQFF. In DNA, the CDR3 is TGTGCCAGCTCGGCAGGGGGCCGGGATGAGCAGTTCTTC.

The chain carries TRBV6-5 and TRBJ2-7; 10 bases are shared with TRBD2. Looked up from germline, CDR1 is MNHEY and CDR2 is SVGAGI. This CDR3 contains 15 residues. The J segment lost 4 bases and the V segment lost 4 bases, leaving 7 bases of the junction unmatched. The CDR3 region is CASSSHGLAAYEQYF. The CDR3 region has the DNA TGTGCCAGCAGTTCCCACGGACTAGCGGCGTACGAGCAGTACTTC.

J is TRBJ1-3 and V is TRBV5-6; perhaps TRBD1 as D (5 bases). Germline V gives CDR1 SGHDT, CDR2 YYEEEE. Trimming shortened V by 3 bases and J by 0 bases, and 16 bases separated the two germline ends. The CDR3 is made up of 17 amino acids. In DNA form, the CDR3 reads TGTGCCAGCAGCTACGGCTTCGGGGGAACCTCTGGAAACACCATATATTTT. Residues: CASSYGFGGTSGNTIYF.

This chain links TRBV11-2 with TRBJ2-7; 8 bases align to TRBD2. The germline gives CDR1 SGHAT, CDR2 FQNNGV. J lost 8 bases, V lost 3 bases, and 3 bases had no gene match. The CDR3 has 12 amino acids. The CDR3 loop is CASSFGRAQQYF. CDR3 bases: TGTGCCAGCAGCTTCGGGAGGGCGCAGCAGTACTTC. Full variable domain (remainder filled in from reference TRBV11-2 and TRBJ2-7): EAGVAQSPRYKIIEKRQSVAFWCNPISGHATLYWYQQILGQGPKLLIQFQNNGVVDDSQLPKDRFSAERLKGVDSTLKIQPAKLEDSAVYLCASSFGRAQQYFGPGTRLTVT.

The gene calls are TRBV11-1 and TRBJ1-1, with D possibly matching TRBD1 (5 bases). V was trimmed by 5 bases and J by 0 bases, leaving 13 bases between them. Germline V gene lookup returns CDR1 SGHAT and CDR2 FQDESV (reference sequence). The CDR3 covers 15 residues. The CDR3 DNA sequence: TGTGCCAGCAGCATAGAGGGGCAGCTGAACACTGAAGCTTTCTTT. It is translated as CASSIEGQLNTEAFF.

This clone was seen a handful of times. The same CDR3 arises from other DNA sequences in this sample as well. The chain recombines TRBV29-1 with TRBJ1-2; possibly TRBD1 for D (6 bases). V gave up 6 bases and J gave up 2 bases, with 16 bases separating them. The length of the CDR3 is 14 residues. Germline V CDR1 and CDR2: SQVTM, ANQGSEA. The CDR3 is CSVEGRGRNYGYTF. CDR3 bases: TGCAGCGTCGAGGGCAGGGGAAGGAACTATGGCTACACCTTC.

The chain couples TRBV28 to TRBJ1-5, with D unclear. This CDR3 has 15 amino acids. V was cut by 3 bases and J by 2 bases, with 11 bases left in between. Germline CDR1 MDHEN, CDR2 SYDVKM. The CDR3 protein is CASSLVVGRNQPQHF. The CDR3 region has the DNA TGTGCCAGCAGTTTGGTCGTCGGTCGCAATCAGCCCCAGCATTTT.

The chain combines TRBV5-6 with TRBJ2-2; possible D gene TRBD2, 5 bases. This CDR3 is built from 15 residues. V was cut by 4 bases and J by 4 bases, with 14 bases left in between. In germline, CDR1 is SGHDT, CDR2 YYEEEE. This CDR3 reads CASSTDTGSTGELFF. The CDR3 DNA is TGTGCCAGCAGCACTGACACGGGGTCCACCGGGGAGCTGTTTTTT.

V and J are TRBV4-2 and TRBJ2-1, with 12 positions matching TRBD2. The V gene end was trimmed by 4 bases and the J gene end by 9 bases; junction bases not matched to a gene: 13. This CDR3 is 17 amino acids long. CDR1 is LGHNA and CDR2 is YNFKEQ in the germline V gene. The CDR3 reads CASSRAELAGGLSEQFF. In DNA form, the CDR3 reads TGTGCCAGCAGCCGAGCCGAGCTAGCGGGAGGGCTTAGTGAGCAGTTCTTC.

The chain employs TRBV19 and TRBJ1-5, with a possible D match to TRBD1 (6 bases). Germline CDR1 is LNHDA and CDR2 is SQIVND (reference sequence). There are 15 residues in the CDR3. Trimming cost V 2 bases and J 5 bases, with 13 bases left between them. The CDR3 spells CASSINRDTHQPQHF. Written as DNA, the CDR3 is TGTGCCAGTAGTATAAACCGGGACACACATCAGCCCCAGCATTTT.

V is TRBV28 and J is TRBJ2-7; possibly TRBD1 or TRBD2 for D (6 bases each). Germline CDR1 is MDHEN and CDR2 is SYDVKM. This CDR3 region has 15 residues. Trimming cost V 5 bases and J 9 bases, with 23 bases left between them. In nucleotides, the CDR3 is TGTGCCAGCAGTCCGGTGAGGTTGGGGGGCGCGCGGCAGTACTTC. Translated: CASSPVRLGGARQYF.

The chain combines TRBV27 with TRBJ1-5; D is unresolved. The V end was cut by 10 bases, the J end by 0 bases, with 16 bases between. The CDR3 contains 15 residues. From germline, CDR1 is MNHEY and CDR2 SMNVEV (reference sequence). The CDR3 loop is CATLPWAYSNQPQHF. The CDR3 coding sequence is TGTGCCACCCTCCCCTGGGCTTATAGCAATCAGCCCCAGCATTTT.

This chain joins TRBV6-1 and TRBJ2-2, with 9 bases that match TRBD1. V gave up 3 bases and J gave up 9 bases; unmatched junction bases: 5. Germline loops: CDR1 MNHNS, CDR2 SASEGT. The CDR3 covers 14 residues. CDR3 region: CASSEGQGRRELFF. Written as DNA, the CDR3 is TGTGCCAGCAGTGAGGGACAGGGACGTCGGGAGCTGTTTTTT.

The chain combines TRBV5-6 with TRBJ2-2, with a tentative D call TRBD2 (6 bases). Germline V gene data show CDR1 as SGHDT and CDR2 as YYEEEE. This CDR3 has 16 residues. V dropped 4 bases and J dropped 6 bases, with 19 bases sitting between them. The CDR3 nucleotides read TGTGCCAGCAGCCGGCTGACCCGGGACTTATCCGGGGAGCTGTTTTTT. The encoded protein is CASSRLTRDLSGELFF. The full variable domain, completed using reference TRBV5-6 and TRBJ2-2, is DAGVTQSPTHLIKTRGQQVTLRCSPKSGHDTVSWYQQALGQGPQFIFQYYEEEERQRGNFPDRFSGHQFPNYSSELNVNALLLGDSALYLCASSRLTRDLSGELFFGEGSRLTVL.

J is TRBJ1-1 and V is TRBV29-1, with 7 positions matching TRBD1. Germline CDR1 is SQVTM and CDR2 is ANQGSEA. Losses at the gene ends were 2 bases for V and 5 bases for J; bases not matched to a gene: 5. The CDR3 contains 13 residues. The CDR3 region is CSVELGGGTEAFF. In DNA form, the CDR3 reads TGCAGCGTTGAACTAGGGGGCGGAACTGAAGCTTTCTTT.

The V gene is TRBV27, the J gene TRBJ2-3; 12 bases match TRBD2. Trimming took 4 bases from V and 4 from J; bases not matched to a gene: 6. This CDR3 comprises 16 residues. The germline gives CDR1 MNHEY, CDR2 SMNVEV (reference sequence). CDR3: CASSSLAGGPADTQYF. CDR3 nucleotides: TGTGCCAGCAGTTCCCTAGCGGGAGGGCCCGCAGATACGCAGTATTTT.

This sequence joins TRBV5-1 and TRBJ1-4; TRBD1 matches 7 bases. The V gene end was trimmed by 6 bases and the J gene end by 7 bases; junction bases not matched to a gene: 12. CDR3 size: 15 residues. CDR1 is SGHRS, CDR2 YFSETQ, per germline. CDR3 in DNA: TGCGCCAGCACCGTGGGGGCAGGGGGTACTGAAAAACTGTTTTTT. Protein: CASTVGAGGTEKLFF.

The chain uses TRBV10-3 and TRBJ2-3, with TRBD2 matching over 9 bases. The junction had 10 bases not matched to a gene; V was cut back by 7 bases and J by 5 bases. The CDR3 spans 15 residues. Germline CDR1 and CDR2: ENHRY and SYGVKD. CDR3 sequence (DNA): TGTGCCATCAAGGTAGCGGGAGTCTTGAGAGATACGCAGTATTTT. Translating it yields CAIKVAGVLRDTQYF.

The chain is built from TRBV5-1 and TRBJ1-4, with TRBD1 identical over 7 bases. There are 13 residues in the CDR3. Unmatched junction bases numbered 8, after V lost 7 bases and J lost 8 bases. CDR1 and CDR2 (germline): SGHRS, YFSETQ. CDR3 in amino acids: CASSRGLGEKLFF. As DNA, the CDR3 is TGCGCCAGCTCGAGGGGGCTCGGGGAAAAACTGTTTTTT.

The J gene is TRBJ1-1, the V gene TRBV30; unclear D gene. V was shortened by 7 bases and J by 0 bases, with 9 bases between the two germline ends. There are 12 residues in the CDR3. Germline V gene data show CDR1 as GTSNPN and CDR2 as SVGIG (reference sequence). CDR3 in amino acids: CASNRVNTEAFF. The CDR3 nucleotides are TGTGCCTCGAACAGAGTGAACACTGAAGCTTTCTTT.

The sample holds one count of this clone. The rearrangement uses TRBV5-6 and TRBJ1-1; 8 bases agree with TRBD1. Germline CDR1 SGHDT, CDR2 YYEEEE. The CDR3 is 14 amino acids. V shed 6 bases and J 5 bases; nucleotides not matched to a gene: 9. The CDR3 is CASNTDRGGTEAFF. CDR3 bases: TGTGCCAGCAACACTGACAGGGGAGGGACTGAAGCTTTCTTT. The full variable domain, its missing parts supplied by reference TRBV5-6 and TRBJ1-1, is DAGVTQSPTHLIKTRGQQVTLRCSPKSGHDTVSWYQQALGQGPQFIFQYYEEEERQRGNFPDRFSGHQFPNYSSELNVNALLLGDSALYLCASNTDRGGTEAFFGQGTRLTVV.

This rearrangement joins TRBV5-1 to TRBJ1-1, with D perhaps matching TRBD1 (6 bases). V dropped 6 bases and J dropped 3 bases, with 15 bases sitting between them. The germline V gene has CDR1 SGHRS and CDR2 YFSETQ. This CDR3 comprises 14 residues. The CDR3 loop is CASTLTGGDTEAFF. In nucleotides, the CDR3 is TGCGCCAGCACTCTGACAGGAGGGGACACTGAAGCTTTCTTT.

The chain joins TRBV7-9 to TRBJ2-7, with 12 bases aligning to TRBD2. The CDR3 totals 19 residues. V lost 4 bases to trimming and J lost 3 bases; unmatched junction nucleotides: 16. CDR1 and CDR2 (germline): SEHNR, FQNEAQ (reference sequence). This CDR3 is CASSSTAGTTSGRYYEQYF. For the CDR3, the DNA is TGTGCCAGCAGCTCCACAGCCGGGACAACTAGCGGGAGGTACTACGAGCAGTACTTC.

The count of this clone is one. This chain joins TRBV7-9 and TRBJ2-3; 7 bases align to TRBD1. Trimming removed 4 bases from V and 3 bases from J; junction bases left unmatched: 7. This CDR3 is 15 amino acids long. Germline V gene sequence: CDR1 SEHNR, CDR2 FQNEAQ (reference sequence). The CDR3 sequence: CASSSSNRGTDTQYF. The DNA of the CDR3 is TGTGCCAGCAGCTCATCGAACAGGGGAACAGATACGCAGTATTTT.